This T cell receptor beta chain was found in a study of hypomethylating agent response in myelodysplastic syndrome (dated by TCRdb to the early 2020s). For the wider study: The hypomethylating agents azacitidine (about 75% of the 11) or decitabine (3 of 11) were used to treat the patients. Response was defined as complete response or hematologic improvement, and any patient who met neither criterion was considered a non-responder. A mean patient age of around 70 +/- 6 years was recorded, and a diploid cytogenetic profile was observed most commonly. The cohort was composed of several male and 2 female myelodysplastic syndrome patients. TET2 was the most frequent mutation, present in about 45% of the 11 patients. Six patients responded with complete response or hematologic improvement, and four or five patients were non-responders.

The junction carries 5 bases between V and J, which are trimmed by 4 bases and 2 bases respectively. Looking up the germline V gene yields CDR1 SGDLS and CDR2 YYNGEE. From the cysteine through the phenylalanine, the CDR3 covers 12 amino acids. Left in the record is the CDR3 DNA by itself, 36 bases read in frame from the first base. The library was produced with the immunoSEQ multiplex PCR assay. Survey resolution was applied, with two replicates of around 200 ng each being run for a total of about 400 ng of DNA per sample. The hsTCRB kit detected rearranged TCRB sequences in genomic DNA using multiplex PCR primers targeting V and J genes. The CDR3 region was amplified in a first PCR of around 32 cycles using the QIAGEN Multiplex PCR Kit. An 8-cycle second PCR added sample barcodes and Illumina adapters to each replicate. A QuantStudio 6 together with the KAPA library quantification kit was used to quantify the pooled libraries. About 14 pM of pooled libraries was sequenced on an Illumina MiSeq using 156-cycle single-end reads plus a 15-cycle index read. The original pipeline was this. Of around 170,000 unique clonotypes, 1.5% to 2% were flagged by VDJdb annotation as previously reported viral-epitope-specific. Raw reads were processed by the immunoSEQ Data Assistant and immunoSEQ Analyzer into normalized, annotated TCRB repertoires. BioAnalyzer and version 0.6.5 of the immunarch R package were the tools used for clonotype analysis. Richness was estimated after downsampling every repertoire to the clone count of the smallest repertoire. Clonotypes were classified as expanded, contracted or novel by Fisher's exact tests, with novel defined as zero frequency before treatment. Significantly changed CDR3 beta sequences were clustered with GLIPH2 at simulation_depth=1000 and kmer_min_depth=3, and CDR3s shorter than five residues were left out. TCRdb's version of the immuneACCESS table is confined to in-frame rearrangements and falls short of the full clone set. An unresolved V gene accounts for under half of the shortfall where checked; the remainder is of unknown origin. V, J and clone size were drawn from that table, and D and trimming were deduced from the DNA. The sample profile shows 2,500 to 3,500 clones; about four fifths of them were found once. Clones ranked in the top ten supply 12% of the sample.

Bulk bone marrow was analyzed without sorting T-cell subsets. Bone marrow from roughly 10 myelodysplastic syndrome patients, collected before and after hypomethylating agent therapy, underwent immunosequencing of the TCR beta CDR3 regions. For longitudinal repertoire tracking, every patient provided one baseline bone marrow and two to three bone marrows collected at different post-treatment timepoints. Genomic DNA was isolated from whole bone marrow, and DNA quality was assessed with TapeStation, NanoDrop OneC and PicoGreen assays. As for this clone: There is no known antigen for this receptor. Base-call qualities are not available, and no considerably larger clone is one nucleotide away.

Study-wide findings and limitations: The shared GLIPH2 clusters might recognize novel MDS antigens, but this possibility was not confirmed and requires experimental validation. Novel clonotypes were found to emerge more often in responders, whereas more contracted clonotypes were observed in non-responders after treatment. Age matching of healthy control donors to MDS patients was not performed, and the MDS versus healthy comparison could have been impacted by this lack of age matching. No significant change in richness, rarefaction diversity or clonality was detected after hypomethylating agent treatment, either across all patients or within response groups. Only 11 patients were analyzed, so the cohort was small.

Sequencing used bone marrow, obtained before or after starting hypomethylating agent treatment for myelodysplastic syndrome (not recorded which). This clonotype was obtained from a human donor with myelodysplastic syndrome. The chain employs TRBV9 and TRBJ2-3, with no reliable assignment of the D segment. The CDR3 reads CASSSHTDTQYF. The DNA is TGTGCCAGCAGCTCCCACACAGATACGCAGTATTTT.